These 21 T cell receptor beta chains were all obtained from the same sample, sequenced in a study of T cell repertoires in cytomegalovirus infection. Antigens for these TCRs are unknown. A single record per CDR3 protein comes from TCRdb applying MiXCR to the reads. The data contain around 300,000 distinct CDR3 sequences, roughly 25% of them singletons. The sample was cultured PBMCs, taken from culture after CMV antigen stimulation. These TCRs come from a human donor in good health (CMV status not recorded). Some clones in this sample may be carry-over from other donors' samples.

This clonotype was found a few times. CDR3 loop: CAIELGQGGGYGYTF. The CDR3 DNA reads as TGTGCCATCGAGCTGGGGCAGGGGGGAGGCTATGGCTACACCTTC. This chain connects TRBV7-2 to TRBJ1-2; TRBD1 agrees at 7 bases. The germline V gene has CDR1 SGHTA and CDR2 FQGNSA. J was trimmed by 4 bases and V by 10 bases; bases with no gene match: 15. The CDR3 loop spans 15 amino acids.

This clonotype was recorded a few times. V is TRBV4-3 and J is TRBJ2-2, with 13 bases matching TRBD2. The V gene's germline CDR1 is LGHNA and CDR2 YSLEER. This CDR3 is 19 amino acids long. J gave up 4 bases and V 1 base, and 9 bases lay outside the gene matches. The CDR3 here is CASSQVSPGLAGFTGELFF. The CDR3 region has the DNA TGCGCCAGCAGCCAAGTCTCTCCGGGACTAGCGGGATTCACCGGGGAGCTGTTTTTT.

This chain uses TRBV10-3 with TRBJ2-5, with 7 bases matching TRBD1. CDR1 ENHRY and CDR2 SYGVKD come from the germline V gene. The CDR3 is 13 residues long. V shed 7 bases, J shed 5 bases, and the junction held 7 bases outside the gene matches. The CDR3 sequence is CAIIPDREETQYF. The CDR3 nucleotides read TGTGCCATCATCCCAGACAGGGAGGAGACCCAGTACTTC.

The chain recombines TRBV6-5 with TRBJ1-5; tentatively, D is TRBD1 (6 bases). Germline V gives CDR1 MNHEY, CDR2 SVGAGI. The CDR3 covers 15 residues. Trimming shortened V by 3 bases and J by 2 bases, and 11 bases separated the two germline ends. The CDR3 loop is CASSYTGYRNQPQHF. The CDR3 bases are TGTGCCAGCAGTTATACAGGGTATCGCAATCAGCCCCAGCATTTT.

CDR3: CAWSRSGRTEQFF. The CDR3 DNA reads TGTGCCTGGAGTCGAAGCGGGAGAACTGAGCAGTTCTTC. This chain uses TRBV30 with TRBJ2-1, with 8 positions matching TRBD2. CDR3 length: 13 residues. Germline CDR1 is GTSNPN and CDR2 is SVGIG (reference sequence). With V trimmed by 2 bases and J by 9 bases, 6 bases remained unmatched.

The chain couples TRBV19 to TRBJ1-1; no firm D call. The CDR3 sequence is 14 residues long. Trimming cost V 3 bases and J 4 bases, with 12 bases left between them. Germline CDR1 LNHDA, CDR2 SQIVND (reference sequence). The CDR3, as DNA: TGTGCCAGTAGTATTGGGCGGGTAGGCACTGAAGCTTTCTTT. The encoded protein is CASSIGRVGTEAFF.

The chain uses TRBV28 and TRBJ2-4, with D unresolved. The ends were cut back, 5 bases at V and 0 bases at J, with 11 bases in the middle. Germline loops: CDR1 MDHEN, CDR2 SYDVKM. This CDR3 is 15 amino acids long. Written as DNA, the CDR3 is TGTGCCAGCAGTATCTCAGCCTTAGCCAAAAACATTCAGTACTTC. This gives the protein CASSISALAKNIQYF.

The V call is TRBV10-1, the J call TRBJ2-1; D ambiguous. Germline V lookup: CDR1 WNHNN, CDR2 SYGVQD (reference sequence). V lost 2 bases and J lost 7, with 15 bases in between. There are 15 residues in the CDR3. The CDR3 DNA follows: TGCGCCAGCAGTGAGCAGTCCCGGGCAGGTAATGAGCAGTTCTTC. Amino acid sequence: CASSEQSRAGNEQFF.

The CDR3 reads CASRREGNTGELFF. The DNA of the CDR3 is TGTGCCAGCAGAAGGGAGGGGAACACCGGGGAGCTGTTTTTT. The chain links TRBV3-1 to TRBJ2-2, with 7 bases lining up with TRBD2. With V trimmed by 6 bases and J by 1 base, 2 bases remained unmatched. The CDR3 has 14 amino acids. The germline CDR1 and CDR2 sequences are LGHDT and YNNKEL (reference sequence).

The rearrangement uses TRBV9 and TRBJ1-2; maybe TRBD1 (5 bases). The ends were cut back, 5 bases at V and 1 base at J, with 18 bases in the middle. This CDR3 spans 16 amino acids. Germline values: CDR1 SGDLS, CDR2 YYNGEE. The chain's CDR3 is CASSGVVREVNYGYTF. The CDR3 region has the DNA TGTGCCAGCAGTGGGGTGGTCAGGGAAGTTAACTATGGCTACACCTTC.

This clonotype was observed a few times. V usage is TRBV6-5 and J usage is TRBJ1-5; no definite D call. Germline V gene lookup returns CDR1 MNHEY and CDR2 SVGAGI. Between the trimmed V and J ends, which lost 2 bases and 0 bases, there was a span of 8 bases. This CDR3 is 15 amino acids long. The chain's CDR3 is CASSYSPYSNQPQHF. CDR3 in DNA: TGTGCCAGCAGTTACAGTCCTTATAGCAATCAGCCCCAGCATTTT.

Many counts were recorded for this clonotype. The V and J genes are TRBV11-3 and TRBJ2-1; perhaps TRBD2 as D (6 bases). The CDR3 extends over 14 amino acids. The germline gives CDR1 SGHNT, CDR2 YENEEA. The germline V and J ends were trimmed by 5 bases and 4 bases, with 12 bases remaining between them. CDR3 region: CASSPGTGYNEQFF. DNA of the CDR3: TGTGCCAGCAGCCCCGGGACTGGGTACAATGAGCAGTTCTTC.

This clonotype was observed a handful of times. The chain has TRBV2 and TRBJ1-2; no definite D call. CDR1 is SNHLY and CDR2 is FYNNEI in the germline V gene. This CDR3 region has 15 residues. V dropped 0 bases and J dropped 4 bases, with 12 bases sitting between them. CDR3 in DNA: TGTGCCAGCAGTGAAGCTGGGGAGTCCATCTATGGCTACACCTTC. It translates to CASSEAGESIYGYTF.

This clonotype was counted many times. CDR3 coding DNA: TGTGCCTGCCGGACTAGCGGGACGACCGGGGAGCTGTTTTTT. It translates to CACRTSGTTGELFF. J is TRBJ2-2 and V is TRBV19; 12 bases are a match to TRBD2. The CDR3 contains 14 residues. The V gene's germline CDR1 is LNHDA and CDR2 SQIVND (reference sequence). Germline trimming cut 11 bases from V and 5 bases from J; bases unmatched to any gene: 6.

This clonotype was detected ten times or more. The chain recombines TRBV7-2 with TRBJ1-3, with 9 positions matching TRBD1. The germline V gene encodes CDR1 SGHTA and CDR2 FQGNSA. Trimming took 5 bases from V and 8 from J; bases not matched to a gene: 10. This CDR3 has 15 residues. CDR3 protein: CASSLSPGQGDTIYF. The CDR3 DNA follows: TGTGCCAGCAGCCTCTCGCCGGGACAGGGAGACACCATATATTTT. Based on the CDR3 plus reference TRBV7-2 and TRBJ1-3, the full variable domain is GAGVSQSPSNKVTEKGKDVELRCDPISGHTALYWYRQSLGQGLEFLIYFQGNSAPDKSGLPSDRFSAERTGGSVSTLTIQRTQQEDSAVYLCASSLSPGQGDTIYFGEGSWLTVV.

This rearrangement joins TRBV7-2 to TRBJ1-6; 8 nucleotides agree with TRBD1. V trimming: 1 base; J trimming: 7 bases; junction bases outside the gene matches: 3. There are 15 residues in the CDR3. The V gene's germline CDR1 is SGHTA and CDR2 FQGNSA. In DNA form, the CDR3 reads TGTGCCAGCAGCTTAGGCGCAGGGGGCAATTCACCCCTCCACTTT. Residues: CASSLGAGGNSPLHF.

This clonotype has only a few counts. This sequence joins TRBV7-8 and TRBJ1-5; D uncertain. The ends were cut back, 7 bases at V and 4 bases at J, with 14 bases in the middle. Germline CDR1 reads SGHVS; CDR2 reads FQNEAQ. The CDR3 totals 14 residues. CDR3 loop: CASTLEGFNQPQHF. For the CDR3, the DNA is TGTGCCAGCACCCTCGAAGGATTTAATCAGCCCCAGCATTTT.

CDR3 nucleotide sequence: TGTGCCAGCAGCCCCGTTTCGGCCTTGTACCAAGAGACCCAGTACTTC. Its protein is CASSPVSALYQETQYF. The chain combines TRBV3-1 with TRBJ2-5, with unresolved D. The ends were cut back, 4 bases at V and 0 bases at J, with 15 bases in the middle. In germline, CDR1 is LGHDT, CDR2 YNNKEL (reference sequence). This CDR3 comprises 16 residues.

This clonotype has more than one count but fewer than ten. The rearrangement uses TRBV28 and TRBJ2-3; 13 positions agree with TRBD2. Germline lookup yields CDR1 MDHEN and CDR2 SYDVKM. The CDR3 runs to 15 residues. Trimming removed 7 bases from V and 6 bases from J; junction bases left unmatched: 7. The CDR3: CASNQGLAGVDTQYF. For the CDR3, the DNA is TGTGCCAGCAACCAAGGACTAGCGGGAGTTGATACGCAGTATTTT.

At least ten counts were recorded for this clonotype. This chain joins TRBV11-2 and TRBJ2-7; 8 positions agree with TRBD2. There are 17 residues in the CDR3. The V gene end was trimmed by 1 base and the J gene end by 0 bases; junction bases not matched to a gene: 8. The germline gives CDR1 SGHAT, CDR2 FQNNGV. CDR3 in amino acids: CASSLGFGTSFSYEQYV. The DNA for the CDR3 is TGTGCCAGCAGCTTAGGGTTTGGGACTAGTTTCTCCTACGAGCAGTACGTC.

This clonotype has only a few counts. The CDR3 sequence: CASSQDRKQETQYF. CDR3 nucleotides: TGTGCCAGCAGCCAAGACCGAAAGCAAGAGACCCAGTACTTC. The rearrangement joins TRBV7-2 to TRBJ2-5; D is uncertain. V dropped 5 bases and J dropped 2 bases, with 12 bases sitting between them. There are 14 residues in the CDR3. The germline V gene has CDR1 SGHTA and CDR2 FQGNSA.